Many counts were recorded for the clone carrying this TCR beta chain. Its cognate antigen is unknown. The data originate from a study of breast tumors, draining lymph nodes, adjacent tissues. General observations from the study: Tumor repertoires ranked between lymph nodes and nontumor tissue in diversity, with V and J gene preferences. Luminal-like breast cancer showed significantly greater tumor-nontumor repertoire similarity than basal-like breast cancer did. That most tumor T cells come from lymph nodes remained unproven.

Trimming pared 5 bases from V and 7 bases from J, leaving 11 bases between. The CDR3 has 13 residues. Germline V gene lookup returns CDR1 LGHNA and CDR2 YNFKEQ. MiXCR, run by TCRdb on the multiplex PCR reads, gives a single entry per CDR3 protein. Of 45,000 or so distinct CDR3 sequences listed, roughly 24% are singletons. The material sequenced was breast tumor tissue. This chain links TRBV4-2 with TRBJ2-2, with no clear D. This receptor was identified in a female donor with breast cancer. Some clones in this sample may be carry-over from other donors' samples. CDR3 loop: CASSSNGVGELFF. The CDR3 DNA is TGTGCCAGCAGCTCAAATGGGGTCGGGGAGCTGTTTTTT.